The present entry profiles one T cell receptor (beta chain) with its context. CDR3 length: 16 residues. V was cut by 0 bases and J by 2 bases, with 12 bases left in between. The germline V gene encodes CDR1 SGHRS and CDR2 YFSETQ. The sample comes from a study of long-term antiretroviral therapy in people with HIV. Researchers report immunoSEQ v3.0 was run at survey level. Profiled with immunoSEQ multiplex PCR; TCRdb holds only in-frame clones, not every one. This sample yields about 21,000 clones, of which 76% are seen a single time; roughly a tenth belongs to the top ten. V is TRBV5-1 and J is TRBJ1-3, with D unclear. This clonotype was sampled from a man aged 18 to 30 with HIV. The specimen comprised unsorted PBMCs, sampled 0.5 years before starting antiretroviral therapy. CDR3 coding DNA: TGCGCCAGCAGCTTGGTCGCCTTTTCGGCTGGAAACACCATATATTTT. Protein product: CASSLVAFSAGNTIYF. The variable domain in full, with the rest retrieved from reference TRBV5-1 and TRBJ1-3, is KAGVTQTPRYLIKTRGQQVTLSCSPISGHRSVSWYQQTPGQGLQFLFEYFSETQRNKGNFPGRFSGRQFSNSRSEMNVSTLELGDSALYLCASSLVAFSAGNTIYFGEGSWLTVV.